Ten or more counts support the clone carrying this T cell receptor beta chain. Beta-chain TCR CDR3 regions were amplified from RNA transcripts. First-round RT-PCR with HTBI primers preceded a second-round multiplex PCR. TCRdb used MiXCR to reprocess the multiplex PCR reads, holding one entry per CDR3 protein. This table holds over 500,000 distinct CDR3 sequences, about a fifth found once. This sample was included in a study of Graves' ophthalmopathy and Graves' hyperthyroidism. The sample was peripheral blood. The clonotype was recovered from a woman aged 18-29 years with stable Graves' hyperthyroidism. Some clones in this sample may be carry-over from other donors' samples.

This chain's CDR3 is CASSLGQALHQPQHF. The CDR3 coding sequence is TGTGCCAGCAGCTTGGGACAGGCGCTACATCAGCCCCAGCATTTT. This chain joins TRBV7-9 and TRBJ1-5, with 8 bases aligning to TRBD1. V dropped 3 bases and J dropped 5; count of bases not matched to a gene: 6. The CDR3 is made up of 15 amino acids. Germline V CDR1 and CDR2: SEHNR, FQNEAQ (reference sequence).